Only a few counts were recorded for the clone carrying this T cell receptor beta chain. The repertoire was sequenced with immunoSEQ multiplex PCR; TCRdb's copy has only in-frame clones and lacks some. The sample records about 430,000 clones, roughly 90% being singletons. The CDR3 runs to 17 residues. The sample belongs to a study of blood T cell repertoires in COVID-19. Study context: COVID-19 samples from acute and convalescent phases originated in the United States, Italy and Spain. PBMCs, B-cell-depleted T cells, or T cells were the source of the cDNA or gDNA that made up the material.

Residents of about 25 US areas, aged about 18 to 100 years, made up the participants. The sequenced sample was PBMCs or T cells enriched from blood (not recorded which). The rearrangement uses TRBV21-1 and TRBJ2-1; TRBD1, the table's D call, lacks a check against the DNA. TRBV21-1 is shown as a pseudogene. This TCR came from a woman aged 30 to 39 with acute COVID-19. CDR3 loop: CASSKAPGTGFKNEQFF. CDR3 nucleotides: TGTGCCAGCAGCAAAGCCCCCGGGACAGGGTTTAAGAATGAGCAGTTCTTC.